Listed here is a single T cell receptor (beta chain). There is no known antigen for this receptor. Within one base of it there is no much larger clone, and no base qualities were kept. The donors were some 36 Caucasian individuals from Russia, aged roughly 6 to 90 years, who were systemically healthy. Each donor gave 9 to 10 milliliters of peripheral blood, collected into EDTA-treated Vacutainer tubes. PBMCs were isolated by Ficoll-Paque density-gradient centrifugation, with at least 6 million obtained per sample. Trizol reagent was used to extract total RNA from the PBMCs, yielding at least 6 micrograms per sample. For every donor, flow cytometry on a PBMC aliquot measured the percentage of naive CD45RAhigh/CD27high T cells. This entry belongs to a study of blood T cells in healthy people across ages (dated by TCRdb to between 2015 and 2017). Context from the whole study: In model experiments, roughly one uniquely barcoded TCR beta cDNA molecule per two T cells was captured by template switching. Age-related changes in TCR beta repertoire diversity were measured in the study by deep sequencing normalized with unique cDNA molecular identifiers. Four age groups were formed from the donors: young (average about 15 years), middle-aged (around 39), aged (62) and long-lived (less than 85). Donors of different ages were randomly distributed across sequencing lanes to avoid experimental bias. Using the same blood draw, the study looked at two additional independent replicas of 1 million unique cDNA reads for two donors, one aged 18 to 30 and the other aged 80 or older. The paper as a whole reports these results and caveats: Because profiling used bulk unsorted PBMCs, naive and antigen-experienced compartments could not be compared conclusively. Donor CMV infection status was unknown, potentially confounding age-related changes in expanded clonotypes. Compared with the aged group, the long-lived group had more naive CD4+ T cells, fewer expanded clones and increased TCR diversity, a pattern suggesting age selection. Total diversity estimates from one million sequenced T cells were considered lower bounds and underestimates. Observed TCR beta diversity correlated strongly with the percentage of naive T cells measured by flow cytometry. Observed TCR beta diversity per million T cells fell roughly linearly with age, and a significant reduction was already apparent by age around 36.

CDR1 and CDR2 (SGDLS, YYNGEE) derive from the germline V gene. Trimming removed 2 bases from V and 6 bases from J, leaving 19 bases between the germline ends. From the cysteine up to the phenylalanine, the CDR3 has a length of 16 residues. The read is trimmed to its CDR3 DNA, 48 bases read in frame from base 1. Libraries were built with 5' RACE. Sequencing instrument: Illumina HiSeq 2500. A second PCR of about 6 to 11 cycles was performed with a sample-barcoded 5' primer and a J-beta primer mix. A template-switch 5' adaptor carrying 12 random nucleotides introduced a unique molecular identifier onto each TCR beta cDNA molecule. Each sample yielded at least 3 million CDR3-containing paired-end reads. First-strand cDNA synthesis was performed from all RNA using the Mint cDNA synthesis kit, with priming by a TRBC-specific oligonucleotide. Following uracil-DNA glycosylase treatment, all cDNA underwent a first 18-cycle PCR with the universal primers M1SS and BC2_uni_R. Regarding the original processing steps: Normalization of each sample was performed by random selection of 1 million high-quality reads, each carrying a distinct molecular identifier. Reads sharing molecular identifiers were discarded rather than binned into consensus sequences. CDR3 identification, clonotype clustering and error correction used MiTCR with a Q25 quality threshold and the strictest error-elimination algorithm. A nonparametric unseen species model with Euler transformation was used to estimate lower-bound total TCR beta diversity. TCRdb took the public reads, trimmed them with fastp at Q25, ran MiXCR for clone calling and kept in-frame beta chains. All rows with the same CDR3 protein become a single entry with the most common DNA and genes. TCRdb, rather than the study authors, made the V and J calls. The sample yields approximately 940,000 distinct CDR3 sequences; around 48% were counted once. Roughly an eighth of the sample is in the top ten clones.

Sequencing used blood. The sequence is built from TRBV9 and TRBJ2-3; the D gene may be TRBD1 or TRBD2, since each aligns over 7 bases. This receptor was taken from a man in his thirties or forties in good health. Here the CDR3 is given as CASSVPQGGTADTQYF. DNA sequence: TGTGCCAGCAGCGTTCCTCAGGGGGGGACCGCGGATACGCAGTATTTT.